Below are 29 T cell receptor beta chains sequenced from a single sample in a study of beta chain features in type 1 diabetes. Of the isolated RNA, all was reverse transcribed, and so the sequenced material was expressed TCRB transcripts. Sequencing was performed with immunoSEQ multiplex PCR; in TCRdb, only in-frame clones are kept and a portion is missing. The table lists some 410,000 clones, around 14% of them singletons. Input material: naive CD4+ T cells from blood. These receptors were collected from a man aged 25 to 45 in good health.

The V and J genes are TRBV15 and TRBJ2-2; TRBD2 might be the D (5 bases). Germline V gene data show CDR1 as LNHNV and CDR2 as YYDKDF (reference sequence). Trimming left V 1 base short and J 2 bases short, with 11 bases between. This CDR3 comprises 16 residues. In DNA form, the CDR3 reads TGTGCCACCAGCAGAGTGGGAGCGAAAAACACCGGGGAGCTGTTTTTT. Translated, it gives CATSRVGAKNTGELFF.

The chain is built from TRBV4-3 and TRBJ2-5; 8 nucleotides agree with TRBD2. This CDR3 contains 15 residues. Per germline, CDR1 LGHNA and CDR2 YSLEER. The ends lost 3 bases at V and 3 bases at J; junction bases unmatched: 6. CDR3 loop: CASSQGSGGKETQYF. Here the CDR3 DNA reads TGCGCCAGCAGCCAGGGGAGCGGGGGTAAAGAGACCCAGTACTTC.

The chain recombines TRBV7-2 with TRBJ1-2, with 7 nucleotides matching TRBD1. V was clipped by 5 bases and J by 1 base; unmatched bases: 7. CDR3 length: 15 amino acids. The germline CDR1 and CDR2 sequences are SGHTA and FQGNSA. CDR3 loop: CASSPQGNINYGYTF. Written as DNA, the CDR3 is TGTGCCAGCAGCCCACAGGGGAATATTAACTATGGCTACACCTTC.

This clone was counted at least ten times. The chain carries TRBV9 and TRBJ2-5; D might be TRBD2 (5 bases). This CDR3 is built from 15 residues. From germline, CDR1 is SGDLS and CDR2 YYNGEE. V lost 0 bases and J lost 3, with 12 bases in between. The CDR3 DNA is TGTGCCAGCAGCGTAGATTGGACGGGGAAAGAGACCCAGTACTTC. Its translation is CASSVDWTGKETQYF.

This chain connects TRBV4-1 to TRBJ1-5, with 7 positions matching TRBD1. J was trimmed by 4 bases and V by 0 bases; bases with no gene match: 9. From germline, CDR1 is MGHRA and CDR2 YSYEKL. The CDR3 consists of 17 residues. CDR3 sequence (DNA): TGCGCCAGCAGCCAAGATCGGGACAGCAGACCTAATCAGCCCCAGCATTTT. Its translation: CASSQDRDSRPNQPQHF.

J is TRBJ2-6 and V is TRBV27; TRBD2 might be the D (5 bases). CDR3 size: 18 residues. Trimming took 3 bases from V and 1 from J, leaving 16 bases between them. The V gene's germline CDR1 is MNHEY and CDR2 SMNVEV (reference sequence). CDR3 bases: TGTGCCAGCAGTTTGTATTCTATGCGGACTTCTGGGGCCAACGTCCTGACTTTC. It translates to CASSLYSMRTSGANVLTF.

This clone was found a few times. The chain is built from TRBV30 and TRBJ2-1; D is unclear. The germline V and J ends were trimmed by 0 bases and 12 bases, with 18 bases remaining between them. Looked up from germline, CDR1 is GTSNPN and CDR2 is SVGIG (reference sequence). This CDR3 region has 14 residues. The CDR3 DNA follows: TGTGCCTGGAGTGTTCGTCGGCAAATAATTCGGCAGTTCTTC. As protein: CAWSVRRQIIRQFF.

This clone was seen more than once but under ten times. The J gene is TRBJ2-3, the V gene TRBV7-9, with 8 bases matching TRBD2. With 5 bases clipped from V and 5 bases from J, the junction kept 6 bases outside the gene matches. The CDR3 contains 14 residues. Germline CDR1 reads SEHNR; CDR2 reads FQNEAQ (reference sequence). The CDR3 region has the DNA TGTGCCAGCAGCGAAAGCGGGAGTATAGATACGCAGTATTTT. Encoded protein: CASSESGSIDTQYF.

This clone was counted a few times. The chain couples TRBV7-2 to TRBJ2-1, with D tentatively TRBD2 (5 bases). CDR1 and CDR2 from the germline V gene are SGHTA and FQGNSA. The CDR3 covers 13 residues. The V and J ends lost 1 base and 10 bases respectively, with 11 bases between them. The CDR3 DNA sequence: TGTGCCAGCAGCTTAGGGTACGGGGAAGAGCAGTTCTTC. This encodes CASSLGYGEEQFF. Combining the CDR3 with reference TRBV7-2 and TRBJ2-1 gives the whole variable domain GAGVSQSPSNKVTEKGKDVELRCDPISGHTALYWYRQSLGQGLEFLIYFQGNSAPDKSGLPSDRFSAERTGGSVSTLTIQRTQQEDSAVYLCASSLGYGEEQFFGPGTRLTVL.

This clone was recorded a few times. The gene calls are TRBV30 and TRBJ1-2; possible D gene TRBD1, 5 bases. The CDR3 has 14 residues. The germline V gene encodes CDR1 GTSNPN and CDR2 SVGIG (reference sequence). V lost 3 bases, J lost 2 bases, and 13 bases lay in between. DNA for the CDR3: TGTGCCTGGAGCGCCTTAGGGGAGAACTATGGCTACACCTTC. Its protein product is CAWSALGENYGYTF.

The genes are TRBV7-2 and TRBJ1-1; no clear D gene. Germline V lookup: CDR1 SGHTA, CDR2 FQGNSA. V gave up 5 bases and J gave up 0 bases, with 16 bases separating them. The CDR3 loop spans 16 amino acids. The CDR3 bases are TGTGCCAGCAGCCCGCAATCGGGGTTCATGAACACTGAAGCTTTCTTT. It codes for CASSPQSGFMNTEAFF. Full variable domain (missing parts from reference TRBV7-2 and TRBJ1-1): GAGVSQSPSNKVTEKGKDVELRCDPISGHTALYWYRQSLGQGLEFLIYFQGNSAPDKSGLPSDRFSAERTGGSVSTLTIQRTQQEDSAVYLCASSPQSGFMNTEAFFGQGTRLTVV.

This chain uses TRBV7-9 with TRBJ2-7; tentative D call: TRBD1 (6 bases). Trimming cost V 2 bases and J 4 bases, with 9 bases left between them. The CDR3 consists of 13 residues. Germline lookup yields CDR1 SEHNR and CDR2 FQNEAQ (reference sequence). The CDR3 here is CASSLNREYEQYF. CDR3 in DNA: TGTGCCAGCAGCTTAAACAGGGAATACGAGCAGTACTTC.

The rearrangement joins TRBV2 to TRBJ2-5; 14 bases match TRBD2. CDR3 length: 16 residues. V dropped 4 bases and J dropped 6; count of bases not matched to a gene: 7. The germline CDR1 and CDR2 sequences are SNHLY and FYNNEI. The CDR3 loop reads CASSASGTSGRKTQYF. The CDR3 nucleotides read TGTGCCAGCAGTGCAAGCGGGACTAGCGGGAGAAAGACCCAGTACTTC.

This clone occurred a few times. The chain links TRBV2 to TRBJ2-5, with TRBD1 matching 11 bases. The CDR3 runs to 13 residues. Germline lookup yields CDR1 SNHLY and CDR2 FYNNEI. J lost 5 bases, V lost 6 bases, and 2 bases had no gene match. Here the CDR3 DNA reads TGTGCCAGCAGGAGGGACAGGGGGGAGACCCAGTACTTC. This translates into CASRRDRGETQYF.

This sequence joins TRBV9 and TRBJ2-1; possible D gene TRBD2, 5 bases. This CDR3 is built from 15 residues. Germline values: CDR1 SGDLS, CDR2 YYNGEE. V was pared by 0 bases and J by 3 bases, with 10 bases between. Here the CDR3 DNA reads TGTGCCAGCAGCGTAGGGAGAGGAGGCTACAATGAGCAGTTCTTC. This gives the protein CASSVGRGGYNEQFF.

This clone was observed a few times. The chain combines TRBV14 with TRBJ1-1; D call uncertain. Germline CDR1 SGHDN, CDR2 FVKESK. Trimming pared 4 bases from V and 2 bases from J, leaving 8 bases between. The CDR3 has 13 residues. CDR3 amino acids: CASSRSINTEAFF. CDR3 DNA sequence: TGTGCCAGCAGCCGGAGCATCAACACTGAAGCTTTCTTT.

The J gene is TRBJ2-7, the V gene TRBV20-1; D is undetermined. Trimming took off 4 bases at V and 5 bases at J, with 9 bases between the two ends. The CDR3 length is 11 residues. Germline V gives CDR1 DFQATT, CDR2 SNEGSKA (reference sequence). The DNA of the CDR3 is TGCAGTGCTATGACGGAACACGAGCAGTACTTC. Amino acids: CSAMTEHEQYF.

The chain couples TRBV5-1 to TRBJ2-7, with D perhaps matching TRBD2 (6 bases). Deletions cut 3 bases from V and 5 bases from J, with 12 bases between. The CDR3 runs 13 residues. CDR1 SGHRS and CDR2 YFSETQ come from the germline V gene. CDR3 loop: CASSSLGEDEQYF. The CDR3 DNA sequence: TGCGCCAGCAGCTCCCTAGGGGAGGACGAGCAGTACTTC.

This clone has more than one count but fewer than ten. This chain connects TRBV19 to TRBJ1-2, with D possibly being TRBD1 (6 bases). CDR1 is LNHDA and CDR2 is SQIVND in the germline V gene (reference sequence). The ends were cut back, 3 bases at V and 8 bases at J, with 13 bases in the middle. The length of the CDR3 is 13 residues. The CDR3 reads CASSIRGGPGYTF. The CDR3 nucleotides are TGTGCCAGTAGTATTAGAGGGGGACCCGGCTACACCTTC.

As concerns this clone: In the same sample, other DNA sequences code for this CDR3. The chain links TRBV5-6 to TRBJ1-1, with no clear D. Germline CDR1 is SGHDT and CDR2 is YYEEEE. With 1 base removed from V and 2 bases from J, the gap between germline ends came to 0 bases. The CDR3 spans 11 residues. In DNA, the CDR3 is TGTGCCAGCAGCTTGAACACTGAAGCTTTCTTT. The encoded protein is CASSLNTEAFF.

The rearrangement links TRBV7-2 to TRBJ2-5; no clear D gene. CDR3 length: 12 amino acids. The germline V gene has CDR1 SGHTA and CDR2 FQGNSA. V dropped 5 bases and J dropped 1 base, with 5 bases sitting between them. The CDR3 reads CASSGSQETQYF. The CDR3 coding sequence is TGTGCCAGCAGCGGCAGCCAAGAGACCCAGTACTTC.

This chain uses TRBV15 with TRBJ2-3, with a tentative D call TRBD1 (6 bases). The V end was cut by 8 bases, the J end by 2 bases, with 17 bases between. Per the germline V gene, CDR1 is LNHNV and CDR2 is YYDKDF (reference sequence). There are 15 residues in the CDR3. The CDR3 region is CATGTGTPNTDTQYF. As DNA, the CDR3 is TGTGCCACCGGCACCGGGACACCAAACACAGATACGCAGTATTTT. Full variable domain (rest looked up from reference TRBV15 and TRBJ2-3): DAMVIQNPRYQVTQFGKPVTLSCSQTLNHNVMYWYQQKSSQAPKLLFHYYDKDFNNEADTPDNFQSRRPNTSFCFLDIRSPGLGDTAMYLCATGTGTPNTDTQYFGPGTRLTVL.

This chain uses TRBV14 with TRBJ2-3; 8 bases are shared with TRBD2. V lost 4 bases to trimming and J lost 1 base; unmatched junction nucleotides: 4. CDR1 is SGHDN and CDR2 is FVKESK in the germline V gene. There are 15 residues in the CDR3. CDR3: CASSLRTSRTDTQYF. DNA of the CDR3: TGTGCCAGCAGCCTCCGGACTAGCCGCACAGATACGCAGTATTTT.

J is TRBJ1-1 and V is TRBV18; TRBD1 matches at 8 bases. The CDR3 consists of 16 residues. CDR1 KGHSH and CDR2 LQKENI come from the germline V gene. Trimming cost V 1 base and J 7 bases; bases outside gene matches: 11. CDR3 in amino acids: CASSPQFRGRKYEAFF. CDR3 DNA: TGTGCCAGCTCACCACAGTTCAGGGGGCGGAAATATGAAGCTTTCTTT.

This chain links TRBV30 with TRBJ1-5, with unresolved D. Germline loops: CDR1 GTSNPN, CDR2 SVGIG (reference sequence). V was clipped by 5 bases and J by 2 bases, with 19 bases between them. CDR3 length: 16 residues. CDR3: CAWSQLRVSGNQPQHF. In DNA, the CDR3 is TGTGCCTGGTCTCAATTGAGGGTTAGCGGCAATCAGCCCCAGCATTTT. Combining the CDR3 with reference TRBV30 and TRBJ1-5 gives the whole variable domain SQTIHQWPATLVQPVGSPLSLECTVEGTSNPNLYWYRQAAGRGLQLLFYSVGIGQISSEVPQNLSASRPQDRQFILSSKKLLLSDSGFYLCAWSQLRVSGNQPQHFGDGTRLSIL.

This clone was seen more than once but under ten times. The chain employs TRBV19 and TRBJ2-2, with a tentative D call TRBD2 (5 bases). The CDR3 runs to 14 residues. The germline CDR1 and CDR2 sequences are LNHDA and SQIVND (reference sequence). V was pared by 5 bases and J by 6 bases, with 13 bases between. The CDR3 DNA is TGTGCCAGTAGTTCCTACGGGGTCTCCGGGGAGCTGTTTTTT. It is translated as CASSSYGVSGELFF.

This chain connects TRBV29-1 to TRBJ1-2; TRBD1 matches 7 bases. Germline V gives CDR1 SQVTM, CDR2 ANQGSEA. After removal of 6 bases from V and 6 bases from J, the junction contained 10 bases not matched to a gene. The CDR3 is 13 amino acids. Here the CDR3 DNA reads TGCAGCGTAGAAAGACAGGGCCGGAATGGCTACACCTTC. Encoded protein: CSVERQGRNGYTF.

This clone was counted between two and nine times. The genes are TRBV9 and TRBJ2-1; D ambiguous. Deletions cut 1 base from V and 5 bases from J, with 10 bases between. CDR3 length: 14 amino acids. In germline, CDR1 is SGDLS, CDR2 YYNGEE. CDR3 region: CASSVSGFDNEQFF. For the CDR3, the DNA is TGTGCCAGCAGCGTATCCGGGTTCGACAATGAGCAGTTCTTC.

The chain recombines TRBV2 with TRBJ2-3; 8 bases are shared with TRBD2. Germline CDR1 is SNHLY and CDR2 is FYNNEI. This CDR3 region has 15 residues. The V gene end was trimmed by 6 bases and the J gene end by 0 bases; junction bases not matched to a gene: 5. This chain's CDR3 is CASSRLAQSTDTQYF. The CDR3 DNA sequence: TGTGCCAGCAGCCGACTAGCGCAGAGCACAGATACGCAGTATTTT.